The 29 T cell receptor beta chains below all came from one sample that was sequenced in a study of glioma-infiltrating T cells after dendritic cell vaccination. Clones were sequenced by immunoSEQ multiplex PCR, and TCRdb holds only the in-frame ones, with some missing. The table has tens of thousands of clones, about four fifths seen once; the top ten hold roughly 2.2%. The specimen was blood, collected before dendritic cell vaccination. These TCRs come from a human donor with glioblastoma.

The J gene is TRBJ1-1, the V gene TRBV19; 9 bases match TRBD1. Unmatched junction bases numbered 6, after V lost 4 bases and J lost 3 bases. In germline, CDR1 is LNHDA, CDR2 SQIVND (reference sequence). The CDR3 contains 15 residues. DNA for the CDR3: TGTGCCAGTAGTAGGACAGGGGATATTTACACTGAAGCTTTCTTT. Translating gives CASSRTGDIYTEAFF.

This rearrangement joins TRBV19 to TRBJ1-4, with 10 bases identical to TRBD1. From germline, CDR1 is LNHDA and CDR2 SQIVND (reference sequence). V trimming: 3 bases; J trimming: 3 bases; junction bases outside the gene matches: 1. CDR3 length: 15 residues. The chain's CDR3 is CASSIGQGANEKLFF. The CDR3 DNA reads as TGTGCCAGTAGTATCGGACAGGGGGCTAATGAAAAACTGTTTTTT. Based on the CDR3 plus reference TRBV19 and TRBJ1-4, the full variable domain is DGGITQSPKYLFRKEGQNVTLSCEQNLNHDAMYWYRQDPGQGLRLIYYSQIVNDFQKGDIAEGYSVSREKKESFPLTVTSAQKNPTAFYLCASSIGQGANEKLFFGSGTQLSVL.

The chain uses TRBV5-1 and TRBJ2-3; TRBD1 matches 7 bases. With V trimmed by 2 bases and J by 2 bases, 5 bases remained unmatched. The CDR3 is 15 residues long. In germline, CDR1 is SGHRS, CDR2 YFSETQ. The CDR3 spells CASSLIGQDTDTQYF. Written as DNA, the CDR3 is TGCGCCAGCAGCTTAATCGGACAGGACACAGATACGCAGTATTTT.

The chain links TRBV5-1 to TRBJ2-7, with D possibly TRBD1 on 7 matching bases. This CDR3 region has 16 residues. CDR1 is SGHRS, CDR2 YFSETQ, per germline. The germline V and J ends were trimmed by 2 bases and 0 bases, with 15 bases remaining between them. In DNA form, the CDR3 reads TGCGCCAGCAGCTTAGGAGGGACAGCCATCTCCTACGAGCAGTACTTC. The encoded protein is CASSLGGTAISYEQYF.

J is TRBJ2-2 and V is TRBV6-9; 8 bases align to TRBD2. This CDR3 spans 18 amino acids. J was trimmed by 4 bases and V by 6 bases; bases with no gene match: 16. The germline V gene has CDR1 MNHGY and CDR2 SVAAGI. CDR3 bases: TGTGCCAGCAGCGGGAGGGCCGAGTCAGGTTTGCGCACCGGGGAGCTGTTTTTT. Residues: CASSGRAESGLRTGELFF.

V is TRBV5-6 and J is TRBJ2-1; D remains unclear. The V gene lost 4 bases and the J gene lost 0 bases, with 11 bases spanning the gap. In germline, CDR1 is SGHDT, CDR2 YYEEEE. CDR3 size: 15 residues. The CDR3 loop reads CASSLDPSSYNEQFF. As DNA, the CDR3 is TGTGCCAGCAGCCTAGACCCAAGCTCCTACAATGAGCAGTTCTTC.

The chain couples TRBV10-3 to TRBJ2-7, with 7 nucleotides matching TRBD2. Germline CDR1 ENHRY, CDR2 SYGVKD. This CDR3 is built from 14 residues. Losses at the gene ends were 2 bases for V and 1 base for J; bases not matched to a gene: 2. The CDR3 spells CAISEGSGSYEQYV. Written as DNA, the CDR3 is TGTGCCATCAGTGAGGGTAGCGGGTCCTACGAGCAGTACGTC.

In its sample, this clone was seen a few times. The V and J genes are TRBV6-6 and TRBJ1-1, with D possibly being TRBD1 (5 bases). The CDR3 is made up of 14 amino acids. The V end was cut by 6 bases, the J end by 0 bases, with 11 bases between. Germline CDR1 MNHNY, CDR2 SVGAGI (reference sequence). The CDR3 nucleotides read TGTGCCAGCAGGCAGGGTCTAATGAACACTGAAGCTTTCTTT. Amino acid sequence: CASRQGLMNTEAFF.

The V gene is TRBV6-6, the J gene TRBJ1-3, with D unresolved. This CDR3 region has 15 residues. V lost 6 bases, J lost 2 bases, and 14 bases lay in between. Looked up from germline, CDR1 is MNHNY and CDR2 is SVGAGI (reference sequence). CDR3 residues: CASRDSTTPGNTIYF. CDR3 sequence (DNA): TGTGCCAGCAGAGATTCAACTACGCCTGGAAACACCATATATTTT.

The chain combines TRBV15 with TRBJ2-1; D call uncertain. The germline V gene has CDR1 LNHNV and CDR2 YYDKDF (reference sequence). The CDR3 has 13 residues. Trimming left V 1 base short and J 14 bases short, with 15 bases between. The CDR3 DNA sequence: TGTGCCACCAGCAGAGGGTTTGGAGAAAAGGAGTTCTTC. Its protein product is CATSRGFGEKEFF.

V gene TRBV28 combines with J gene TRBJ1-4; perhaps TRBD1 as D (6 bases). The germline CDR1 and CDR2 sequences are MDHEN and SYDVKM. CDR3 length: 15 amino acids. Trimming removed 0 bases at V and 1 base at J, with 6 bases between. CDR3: CASSLWTGTNEKLFF. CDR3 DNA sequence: TGTGCCAGCAGTTTATGGACAGGAACTAATGAAAAACTGTTTTTT.

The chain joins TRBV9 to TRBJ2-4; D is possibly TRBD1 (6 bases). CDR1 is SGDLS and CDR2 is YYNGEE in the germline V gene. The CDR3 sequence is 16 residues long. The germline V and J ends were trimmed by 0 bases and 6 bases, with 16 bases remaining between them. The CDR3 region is CASSVGPDQGTNIQYF. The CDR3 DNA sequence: TGTGCCAGCAGCGTAGGTCCCGATCAGGGGACAAACATTCAGTACTTC. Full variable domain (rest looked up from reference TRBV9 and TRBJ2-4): DSGVTQTPKHLITATGQRVTLRCSPRSGDLSVYWYQQSLDQGLQFLIQYYNGEERAKGNILERFSAQQFPDLHSELNLSSLELGDSALYFCASSVGPDQGTNIQYFGAGTRLSVL.

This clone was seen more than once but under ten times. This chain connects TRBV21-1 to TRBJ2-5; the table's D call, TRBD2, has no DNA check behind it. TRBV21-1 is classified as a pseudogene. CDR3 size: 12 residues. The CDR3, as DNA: TGTGCCAGCAGGGAGTCGGGAGAGACCCAGTACTTC. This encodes CASRESGETQYF.

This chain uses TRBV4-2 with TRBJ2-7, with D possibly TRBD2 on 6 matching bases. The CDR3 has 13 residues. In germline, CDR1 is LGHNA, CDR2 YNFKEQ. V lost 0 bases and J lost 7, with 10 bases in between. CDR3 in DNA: TGTGCCAGCAGCCAAGACCTGGCGGGAGAGCAGTACGTC. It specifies CASSQDLAGEQYV.

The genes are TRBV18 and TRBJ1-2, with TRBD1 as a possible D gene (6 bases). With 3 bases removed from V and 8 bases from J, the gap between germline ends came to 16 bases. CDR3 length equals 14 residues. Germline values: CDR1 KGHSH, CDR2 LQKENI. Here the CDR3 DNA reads TGTGCCAGCTCACCCCCCCCAGGGGCTATGGGCTACACCTTC. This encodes CASSPPPGAMGYTF.

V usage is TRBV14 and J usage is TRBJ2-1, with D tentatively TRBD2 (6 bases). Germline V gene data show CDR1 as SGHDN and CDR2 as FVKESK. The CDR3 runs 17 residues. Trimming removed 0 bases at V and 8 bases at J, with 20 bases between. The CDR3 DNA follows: TGTGCCAGCAGCCAAGAGGGCCGGAGGGTACGAGGGGATGAGCAGTTCTTC. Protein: CASSQEGRRVRGDEQFF.

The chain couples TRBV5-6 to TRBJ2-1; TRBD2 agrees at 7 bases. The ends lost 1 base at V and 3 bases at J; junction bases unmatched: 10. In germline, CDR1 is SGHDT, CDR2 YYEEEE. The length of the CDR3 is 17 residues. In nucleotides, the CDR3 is TGTGCCAGCAGCTTGCCGGGTGGGCTAGCGGTCTACAATGAGCAGTTCTTC. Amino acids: CASSLPGGLAVYNEQFF.

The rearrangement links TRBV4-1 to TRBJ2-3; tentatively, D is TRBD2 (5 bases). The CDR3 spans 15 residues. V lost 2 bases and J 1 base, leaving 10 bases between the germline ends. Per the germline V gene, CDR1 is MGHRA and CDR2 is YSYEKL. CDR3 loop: CASSQWGSGTDTQYF. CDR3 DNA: TGCGCCAGCAGCCAATGGGGTAGCGGCACAGATACGCAGTATTTT.

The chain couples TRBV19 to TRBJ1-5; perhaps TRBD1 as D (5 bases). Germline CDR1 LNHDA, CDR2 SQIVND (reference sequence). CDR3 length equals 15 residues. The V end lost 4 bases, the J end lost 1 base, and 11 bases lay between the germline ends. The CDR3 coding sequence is TGTGCCAGTAGTACTTATGACAGAAGCAATCAGCCCCAGCATTTT. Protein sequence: CASSTYDRSNQPQHF.

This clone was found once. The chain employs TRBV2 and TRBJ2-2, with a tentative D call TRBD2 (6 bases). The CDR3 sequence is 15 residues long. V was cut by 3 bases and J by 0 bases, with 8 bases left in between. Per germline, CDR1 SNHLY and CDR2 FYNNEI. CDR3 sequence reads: CASSEEGTNTGELFF. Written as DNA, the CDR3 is TGTGCCAGCAGTGAGGAGGGAACGAACACCGGGGAGCTGTTTTTT. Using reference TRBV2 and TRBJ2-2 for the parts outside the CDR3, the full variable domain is EPEVTQTPSHQVTQMGQEVILRCVPISNHLYFYWYRQILGQKVEFLVSFYNNEISEKSEIFDDQFSVERPDGSNFTLKIRSTKLEDSAMYFCASSEEGTNTGELFFGEGSRLTVL.

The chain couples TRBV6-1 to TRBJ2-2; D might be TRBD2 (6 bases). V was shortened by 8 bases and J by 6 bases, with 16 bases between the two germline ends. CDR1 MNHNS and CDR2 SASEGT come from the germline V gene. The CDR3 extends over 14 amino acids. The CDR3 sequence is CASLTGVVAGELFF. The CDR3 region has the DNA TGTGCCAGCTTGACGGGGGTTGTCGCCGGGGAGCTGTTTTTT.

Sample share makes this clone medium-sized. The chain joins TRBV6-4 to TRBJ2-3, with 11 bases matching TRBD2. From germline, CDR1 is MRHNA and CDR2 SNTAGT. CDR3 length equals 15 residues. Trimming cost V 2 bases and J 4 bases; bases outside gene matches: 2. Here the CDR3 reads CASSDTSGGPDTQYF. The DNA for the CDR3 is TGTGCCAGCAGTGACACTAGCGGGGGACCAGATACGCAGTATTTT.

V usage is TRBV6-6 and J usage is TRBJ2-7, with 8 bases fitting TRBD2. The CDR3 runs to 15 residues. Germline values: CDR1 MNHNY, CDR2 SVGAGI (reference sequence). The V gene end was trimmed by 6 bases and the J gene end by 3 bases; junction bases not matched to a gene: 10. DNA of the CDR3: TGTGCCAGCAGCTCAACTAGCGGCCAAGACTACGAGCAGTACGTC. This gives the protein CASSSTSGQDYEQYV.

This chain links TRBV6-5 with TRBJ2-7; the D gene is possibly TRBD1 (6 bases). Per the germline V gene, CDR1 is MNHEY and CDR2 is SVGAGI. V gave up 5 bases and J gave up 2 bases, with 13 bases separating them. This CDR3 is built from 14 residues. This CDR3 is CASSRTGLTYEQYF. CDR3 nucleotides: TGTGCCAGCAGTCGCACAGGGTTAACCTACGAGCAGTACTTC.

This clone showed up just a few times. CDR3 DNA: TGTGCCAGCAGCTATACTTCAGGGGGCTCAGGTCAGCCCCAGCATTTT. Encoded protein: CASSYTSGGSGQPQHF. The rearrangement joins TRBV7-2 to TRBJ1-5, with 8 bases identical to TRBD1. Germline V CDR1 and CDR2: SGHTA, FQGNSA. The V and J ends lost 4 bases and 6 bases, in that order; junction bases with no gene match: 11. This CDR3 contains 16 residues.

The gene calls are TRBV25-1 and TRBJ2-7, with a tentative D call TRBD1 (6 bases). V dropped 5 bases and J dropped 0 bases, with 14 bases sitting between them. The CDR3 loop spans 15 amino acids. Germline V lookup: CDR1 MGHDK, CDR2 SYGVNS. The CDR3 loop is CASSSIGTTSYEQYV. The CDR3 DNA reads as TGTGCCAGCAGTTCGATAGGGACAACCTCCTACGAGCAGTACGTC.

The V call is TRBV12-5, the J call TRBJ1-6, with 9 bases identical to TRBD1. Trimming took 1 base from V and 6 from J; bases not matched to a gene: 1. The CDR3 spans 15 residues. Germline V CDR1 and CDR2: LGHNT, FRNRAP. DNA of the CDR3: TGTGCTAGTGGTTTGGGGACAGGGGTTAATTCACCCCTCCACTTT. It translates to CASGLGTGVNSPLHF.

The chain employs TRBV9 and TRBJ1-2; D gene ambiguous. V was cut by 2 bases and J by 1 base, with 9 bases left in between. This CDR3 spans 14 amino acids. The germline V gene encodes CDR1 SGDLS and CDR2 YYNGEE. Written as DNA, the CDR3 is TGTGCCAGCAGCGTTACCCCGGGTAACTATGGCTACACCTTC. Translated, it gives CASSVTPGNYGYTF.

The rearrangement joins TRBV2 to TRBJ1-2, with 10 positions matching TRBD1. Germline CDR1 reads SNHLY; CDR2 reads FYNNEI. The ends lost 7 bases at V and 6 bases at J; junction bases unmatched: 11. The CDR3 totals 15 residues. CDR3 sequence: CASNPYTGTGDGYTF. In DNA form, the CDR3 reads TGTGCCAGCAACCCTTACACCGGGACAGGGGATGGCTACACCTTC.